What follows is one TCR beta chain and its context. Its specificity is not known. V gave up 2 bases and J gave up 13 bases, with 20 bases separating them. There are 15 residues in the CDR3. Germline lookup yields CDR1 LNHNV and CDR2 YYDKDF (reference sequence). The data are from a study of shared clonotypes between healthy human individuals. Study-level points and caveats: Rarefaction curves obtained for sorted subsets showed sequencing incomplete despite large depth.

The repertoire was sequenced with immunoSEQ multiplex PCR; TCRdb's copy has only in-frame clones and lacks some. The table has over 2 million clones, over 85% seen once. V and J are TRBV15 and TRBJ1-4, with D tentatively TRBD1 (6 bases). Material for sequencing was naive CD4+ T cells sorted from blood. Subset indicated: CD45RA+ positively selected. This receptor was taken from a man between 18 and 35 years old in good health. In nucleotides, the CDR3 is TGTGCCACCAGCAGAAAACAGGGAGTAGAGGGGGGACTGTTTTTT. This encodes CATSRKQGVEGGLFF.